The 8 T cell receptor beta chains presented below share a single source sample, sequenced in a study of blood T cell repertoires in COVID-19. Only in-frame clones appear in the TCRdb table, and some are missing; sequencing was by immunoSEQ multiplex PCR. The data contain about 200,000 clones, roughly 92% of them singletons. The sequenced material came from peripheral blood. Receptors were obtained from a man younger than 45 with COVID-19, enrolled during active disease.

The chain links TRBV7-6 to TRBJ2-7, with 14 bases fitting TRBD2. The germline CDR1 and CDR2 sequences are SGHVS and FNYEAQ. There are 16 residues in the CDR3. After removal of 4 bases from V and 3 bases from J, the junction contained 5 bases not matched to a gene. As DNA, the CDR3 is TGTGCCAGCAGCTCAGCCGGGACTAGCGGGGGCTACGAGCAGTACTTC. It translates to CASSSAGTSGGYEQYF.

This sequence joins TRBV3-1 (or the pseudogene TRBV3-2) and TRBJ2-1; D may be TRBD2 (7 bases). Germline V gene lookup returns CDR1 LGHDT and CDR2 YNNKEL (reference sequence). The V gene lost 1 base and the J gene lost 6 bases, with 16 bases spanning the gap. The CDR3 covers 16 residues. DNA of the CDR3: TGTGCCAGCAGCCAAGCTGGCGGGGGCTCCCTCAATGAGCAGTTCTTC. Amino acids: CASSQAGGGSLNEQFF.

This clone was counted a single time. V and J are TRBV11-1 and TRBJ2-3, with TRBD2 identical over 8 bases. Germline trimming cut 3 bases from V and 1 base from J; bases unmatched to any gene: 0. The germline gives CDR1 SGHAT, CDR2 FQDESV (reference sequence). This CDR3 is 14 amino acids long. The CDR3 nucleotides are TGTGCCAGCAGCTTGACTAGCGGCACAGATACGCAGTATTTT. Encoded protein: CASSLTSGTDTQYF.

The chain employs TRBV5-5 and TRBJ1-6, with a tentative D call TRBD1 (5 bases). The germline V gene has CDR1 SGHKS and CDR2 YYEKEE (reference sequence). V lost 2 bases and J 0 bases, leaving 9 bases between the germline ends. The CDR3 sequence is 16 residues long. CDR3 DNA sequence: TGTGCCAGCAGCTTAACAGGCCTCTCCTATAATTCACCCCTCCACTTT. Amino acids: CASSLTGLSYNSPLHF.

J is TRBJ1-3 and V is TRBV7-6; a possible D gene is TRBD1 (6 bases). The CDR3 loop spans 14 amino acids. Germline lookup yields CDR1 SGHVS and CDR2 FNYEAQ. V was clipped by 1 base and J by 4 bases, with 8 bases between them. The CDR3 reads CASSLGGLGNTIYF. The CDR3 coding sequence is TGTGCCAGCAGCTTAGGGGGGCTAGGAAACACCATATATTTT.

The chain couples TRBV9 to TRBJ2-1; TRBD1 aligns across 7 bases. V lost 0 bases, J lost 10 bases, and 10 bases stayed unmatched. The CDR3 extends over 15 amino acids. Germline V gene sequence: CDR1 SGDLS, CDR2 YYNGEE. As DNA, the CDR3 is TGTGCCAGCAGCGTAGGTACAGGGGCCGGGCTCGAGCAGTTCTTC. Protein product: CASSVGTGAGLEQFF.

The rearrangement uses TRBV6-5 and TRBJ2-7, with 7 bases lining up with TRBD2. CDR1 MNHEY and CDR2 SVGAGI come from the germline V gene. V dropped 5 bases and J dropped 4; count of bases not matched to a gene: 11. The CDR3 is made up of 15 amino acids. The CDR3 sequence is CASSPEVVGGYEQYF. The CDR3 coding sequence is TGTGCCAGCAGTCCGGAGGTCGTGGGAGGGTACGAGCAGTACTTC.

The V gene is TRBV6-6, the J gene TRBJ2-7, with 9 nucleotides matching TRBD1. The CDR3 has 15 amino acids. J lost 6 bases, V lost 6 bases, and 12 bases had no gene match. Germline values: CDR1 MNHNY, CDR2 SVGAGI (reference sequence). CDR3 residues: CASRGQGRFVGEQYF. The CDR3 nucleotides read TGTGCCAGCAGAGGACAGGGGCGTTTTGTGGGCGAGCAGTACTTC.